Below are 2 T cell receptor beta chains sequenced from a single sample in a study of blood T cells in healthy people across ages. Next came a second PCR, run for about 7 to 12 cycles, which used a sample-barcoded 5' primer along with a J-beta primer mix. Each CDR3 protein gets one entry after TCRdb re-called the 5' RACE reads with MiXCR. The sample includes roughly 1,500,000 distinct CDR3 sequences, about 31% seen only once; the top ten take 11%. Specimen: blood. The receptors shown here come from a woman in her twenties or thirties in good health.

This clonotype turned up a few times. The rearrangement joins TRBV19 to TRBJ2-1; 9 nucleotides line up with TRBD2. This CDR3 is 17 amino acids long. Germline CDR1 reads LNHDA; CDR2 reads SQIVND (reference sequence). Trimming cost V 0 bases and J 5 bases; bases outside gene matches: 8. The CDR3 region is CASSIDPAGGFHNEQFF. The CDR3 DNA is TGTGCCAGTAGTATAGACCCAGCGGGGGGATTCCACAATGAGCAGTTCTTC. Full variable domain (remainder filled in from reference TRBV19 and TRBJ2-1): DGGITQSPKYLFRKEGQNVTLSCEQNLNHDAMYWYRQDPGQGLRLIYYSQIVNDFQKGDIAEGYSVSREKKESFPLTVTSAQKNPTAFYLCASSIDPAGGFHNEQFFGPGTRLTVL.

This chain joins TRBV13 and TRBJ1-2; D is undetermined. This CDR3 has 14 amino acids. Germline CDR1 and CDR2: PRHDT and FYEKMQ (reference sequence). Trimming left V 4 bases short and J 4 bases short, with 13 bases between. The CDR3 region is CASSYGEDSYGYTF. DNA for the CDR3: TGTGCCAGCAGCTATGGAGAGGATAGCTATGGCTACACCTTC.